Below, 32 T cell receptor beta chains from the same sample are listed, as sequenced in a study of cytomegalovirus exposure and HLA in healthy donors. The table came from immunoSEQ multiplex PCR; TCRdb's copy has only in-frame clones and leaves some out. Of about 150,000 clones listed, about 94% were seen once; the top ten hold 1.5% to 2%. The sample consisted of PBMCs. The source of these receptors is a man younger than 30 in good health and CMV-seropositive.

V is TRBV5-4 and J is TRBJ2-3; a possible D gene is TRBD2 (5 bases). Germline lookup yields CDR1 SGHNT and CDR2 YYREEE (reference sequence). This CDR3 is built from 15 residues. V lost 0 bases and J 0 bases, leaving 8 bases between the germline ends. CDR3 sequence: CASSLVGVSTDTQYF. The CDR3 DNA follows: TGTGCCAGCAGCTTGGTGGGAGTTAGCACAGATACGCAGTATTTT.

The gene calls are TRBV4-1 and TRBJ2-7; 14 bases line up with TRBD2. The germline gives CDR1 MGHRA, CDR2 YSYEKL. The length of the CDR3 is 16 residues. The trim removed 4 bases at V and 3 bases at J, leaving 5 bases unmatched. This CDR3 is CASSPRGLAGGYEQYF. In DNA form, the CDR3 reads TGCGCCAGCAGCCCGAGAGGACTAGCGGGAGGCTACGAGCAGTACTTC.

DNA of the CDR3: TGTGCCAGCAGCTTAGGGGGGGATGGCTACACCTTC. Amino acids: CASSLGGDGYTF. The V and J genes are TRBV11-2 and TRBJ1-2; TRBD1 might be the D (5 bases). Per germline, CDR1 SGHAT and CDR2 FQNNGV. This CDR3 region has 12 residues. V was shortened by 1 base and J by 6 bases, with 6 bases between the two germline ends. Together with reference TRBV11-2 and TRBJ1-2, the CDR3 gives the full variable domain: EAGVAQSPRYKIIEKRQSVAFWCNPISGHATLYWYQQILGQGPKLLIQFQNNGVVDDSQLPKDRFSAERLKGVDSTLKIQPAKLEDSAVYLCASSLGGDGYTFGSGTRLTVV.

This CDR3 reads CEWSGRAGGSTDTQYF. The CDR3 DNA is TGTGAGTGGAGCGGGAGGGCCGGGGGCTCCACAGATACGCAGTATTTT. The J gene is TRBJ2-3, the V gene TRBV5-4; 10 bases are a match to TRBD2. The CDR3 is made up of 16 amino acids. Germline V gene data show CDR1 as SGHNT and CDR2 as YYREEE (reference sequence).

J is TRBJ1-2 and V is TRBV30, with D maybe TRBD1 (5 bases). This CDR3 comprises 13 residues. V lost 2 bases to trimming and J lost 5 bases, with 12 bases between them. Germline values: CDR1 GTSNPN, CDR2 SVGIG (reference sequence). CDR3: CAWSQGRAYGYTF. In DNA form, the CDR3 reads TGTGCCTGGAGTCAGGGCAGGGCTTATGGCTACACCTTC.

V gene TRBV2 combines with J gene TRBJ1-2; TRBD1 is a possible D gene (6 bases). This CDR3 is 17 amino acids long. CDR1 and CDR2 (germline): SNHLY, FYNNEI. The V end lost 1 base, the J end lost 4 bases, and 19 bases lay between the germline ends. The CDR3 region is CASSEGDRTKLLYGYTF. CDR3 coding DNA: TGTGCCAGCAGTGAAGGTGACAGGACCAAGCTACTCTATGGCTACACCTTC.

The chain links TRBV28 to TRBJ2-7, with a possible D match to TRBD1 (7 bases). Trimming took 6 bases from V and 7 from J, leaving 19 bases between them. There are 14 residues in the CDR3. Germline-derived CDR1 and CDR2 are MDHEN and SYDVKM. CDR3 nucleotide sequence: TGTGCCAGCAGACTAGTCGGGACAGCGGGTGAGCAGTACTTC. As protein: CASRLVGTAGEQYF.

The chain combines TRBV19 with TRBJ1-2; maybe TRBD1 (6 bases). V lost 1 base to trimming and J lost 4 bases, with 7 bases between them. The germline CDR1 and CDR2 sequences are LNHDA and SQIVND (reference sequence). CDR3 length: 13 amino acids. The CDR3 coding sequence is TGTGCCAGTAGTATAGCAGGGGCCTATGGCTACACCTTC. This translates into CASSIAGAYGYTF.

V gene TRBV2 combines with J gene TRBJ2-1; 11 bases match TRBD2. Germline V gene sequence: CDR1 SNHLY, CDR2 FYNNEI. The CDR3 covers 15 residues. V lost 4 bases, J lost 4 bases, and 3 bases stayed unmatched. CDR3 DNA sequence: TGTGCCAGCAGTGGATTAGCGGGAGGGTACAATGAGCAGTTCTTC. Protein: CASSGLAGGYNEQFF. The complete variable domain, with remaining parts taken from reference TRBV2 and TRBJ2-1, reads EPEVTQTPSHQVTQMGQEVILRCVPISNHLYFYWYRQILGQKVEFLVSFYNNEISEKSEIFDDQFSVERPDGSNFTLKIRSTKLEDSAMYFCASSGLAGGYNEQFFGPGTRLTVL.

V is TRBV7-6 and J is TRBJ2-6; the match to TRBD2 covers 7 bases. This CDR3 has 18 amino acids. After removal of 1 base from V and 4 bases from J, the junction contained 10 bases not matched to a gene. The germline CDR1 and CDR2 sequences are SGHVS and FNYEAQ. Here the CDR3 DNA reads TGTGCCAGCAGCTTAGACCCGGGAGGAGCGGCCGGGGCCAACGTCCTGACTTTC. Its translation: CASSLDPGGAAGANVLTF.

Here the CDR3 reads CASSPRQGVGYEQYF. CDR3 bases: TGCGCCAGCAGCCCGCGCCAGGGGGTCGGATACGAGCAGTACTTC. The rearrangement uses TRBV5-1 and TRBJ2-7; 7 nucleotides line up with TRBD1. The CDR3 length is 15 residues. Germline V gene data show CDR1 as SGHRS and CDR2 as YFSETQ. With V trimmed by 4 bases and J by 4 bases, 11 bases remained unmatched.

The chain joins TRBV4-2 to TRBJ2-2, with 8 bases fitting TRBD1. CDR1 is LGHNA, CDR2 YNFKEQ, per germline. V trimming: 0 bases; J trimming: 7 bases; junction bases outside the gene matches: 4. The CDR3 sequence is 15 residues long. The CDR3 protein is CASSQEGQDIGELFF. In nucleotides, the CDR3 is TGTGCCAGCAGCCAAGAGGGACAGGATATCGGGGAGCTGTTTTTT.

V gene TRBV15 combines with J gene TRBJ2-1; 10 nucleotides agree with TRBD2. The CDR3 sequence is 15 residues long. V lost 5 bases, J lost 2 bases, and 3 bases stayed unmatched. Looked up from germline, CDR1 is LNHNV and CDR2 is YYDKDF (reference sequence). CDR3 in amino acids: CATSGGTSAYNEQFF. Here the CDR3 DNA reads TGTGCCACCAGCGGCGGGACTAGCGCCTACAATGAGCAGTTCTTC.

The J gene is TRBJ2-1, the V gene TRBV9; D is possibly TRBD2 (5 bases). The CDR3 extends over 15 amino acids. Trimming left V 3 bases short and J 5 bases short, with 15 bases between. CDR1 is SGDLS and CDR2 is YYNGEE in the germline V gene. This CDR3 is CASSGWASFNNEQFF. CDR3 nucleotide sequence: TGTGCCAGCAGCGGGTGGGCTAGCTTTAACAATGAGCAGTTCTTC.

The chain links TRBV28 to TRBJ2-7, with a tentative D call TRBD1 (5 bases). CDR1 is MDHEN and CDR2 is SYDVKM in the germline V gene. There are 14 residues in the CDR3. V shed 3 bases and J shed 7 bases, with 16 bases lying between them. DNA for the CDR3: TGTGCCAGCAGTTTGCCGACTCAGGGCTGGGAGCAGTACTTC. Translation: CASSLPTQGWEQYF.

The chain couples TRBV5-1 to TRBJ1-6, with 7 positions matching TRBD1. Germline assignment: CDR1 SGHRS and CDR2 YFSETQ. V was clipped by 2 bases and J by 8 bases; unmatched bases: 4. The CDR3 sequence is 14 residues long. The CDR3 reads CASSLQGLDSPLHF. The CDR3 region has the DNA TGCGCCAGCAGCTTACAGGGGTTGGATTCACCCCTCCACTTT. Together with reference TRBV5-1 and TRBJ1-6, the CDR3 gives the full variable domain: KAGVTQTPRYLIKTRGQQVTLSCSPISGHRSVSWYQQTPGQGLQFLFEYFSETQRNKGNFPGRFSGRQFSNSRSEMNVSTLELGDSALYLCASSLQGLDSPLHFGNGTRLTVT.

The J gene is TRBJ1-2, the V gene TRBV9, with a possible D match to TRBD1 (5 bases). CDR1 SGDLS and CDR2 YYNGEE come from the germline V gene. The CDR3 length is 15 residues. V was trimmed by 0 bases and J by 0 bases, leaving 9 bases between them. CDR3: CASSVVEGPNYGYTF. As DNA, the CDR3 is TGTGCCAGCAGCGTAGTGGAGGGACCTAACTATGGCTACACCTTC.

This chain joins TRBV7-9 and TRBJ2-1; D is unclear. This CDR3 spans 13 amino acids. Germline CDR1 is SEHNR and CDR2 is FQNEAQ (reference sequence). V shed 8 bases and J shed 9 bases, with 17 bases lying between them. CDR3 bases: TGTGCCAGCGGGCCCTTAGTACTGGGTGAGCAGTTCTTC. This codes for CASGPLVLGEQFF.

This chain links TRBV6-6 with TRBJ2-1; 8 bases fit TRBD1. The CDR3 is made up of 16 amino acids. Trimming at V came to 6 bases and at J to 10 bases, leaving 17 bases not matched to a gene. Germline V gene lookup returns CDR1 MNHNY and CDR2 SVGAGI (reference sequence). CDR3 loop: CASSLPQGVKHSEQFF. CDR3 sequence (DNA): TGTGCCAGCAGCCTACCACAGGGGGTTAAACATTCAGAGCAGTTCTTC.

J is TRBJ1-1 and V is TRBV21-1. TRBV21-1 constitutes a pseudogene. This CDR3 region has 17 residues. The CDR3 region has the DNA TGTGCCAGCAGCAAAGTAAGGGAAGGACCGGGGTACACTGAAGCTTTCTTT. Amino acids: CASSKVREGPGYTEAFF.

The J gene is TRBJ1-2, the V gene TRBV29-1, with a tentative D call TRBD1 (6 bases). The CDR3 has 11 residues. Per the germline V gene, CDR1 is SQVTM and CDR2 is ANQGSEA. Trimming stripped 3 bases from V and 8 bases from J, with 10 bases between. CDR3 DNA: TGCAGCGTTGATGGGGGCAGCGGCTACACCTTC. It yields the protein CSVDGGSGYTF.

This clone was seen just once. The chain uses TRBV2 and TRBJ2-1; 10 nucleotides agree with TRBD2. The J segment lost 1 base and the V segment lost 5 bases, leaving 2 bases of the junction unmatched. This CDR3 spans 15 amino acids. Per germline, CDR1 SNHLY and CDR2 FYNNEI. In DNA, the CDR3 is TGTGCCAGCAGTTCTAGCGGGAGATCCTACAATGAGCAGTTCTTC. Translation: CASSSSGRSYNEQFF. Full variable domain (rest looked up from reference TRBV2 and TRBJ2-1): EPEVTQTPSHQVTQMGQEVILRCVPISNHLYFYWYRQILGQKVEFLVSFYNNEISEKSEIFDDQFSVERPDGSNFTLKIRSTKLEDSAMYFCASSSSGRSYNEQFFGPGTRLTVL.

This clone was picked up one time. The rearrangement joins TRBV19 to TRBJ2-1; TRBD2 aligns across 13 bases. Germline CDR1 and CDR2: LNHDA and SQIVND (reference sequence). CDR3 length: 17 amino acids. J was trimmed by 2 bases and V by 5 bases; bases with no gene match: 6. In DNA, the CDR3 is TGTGCCAGTAGTGAACGGACTAGCGGGAGCCCCTACAATGAGCAGTTCTTC. Its translation is CASSERTSGSPYNEQFF.

This chain joins TRBV5-8 and TRBJ2-5, with a weak D call TRBD2 (6 bases). Germline assignment: CDR1 SGHTS and CDR2 YDEGEE. Deletions cut 8 bases from V and 6 bases from J, with 23 bases between. The CDR3 consists of 15 residues. CDR3 nucleotide sequence: TGTGCCAGTACCCCCTGGGGAATGGGGGGTCAGACCCAGTACTTC. Protein product: CASTPWGMGGQTQYF. Variable domain in full (rest from reference TRBV5-8 and TRBJ2-5): EAGVTQSPTHLIKTRGQQATLRCSPISGHTSVYWYQQALGLGLQFLLWYDEGEERNRGNFPPRFSGRQFPNYSSELNVNALELEDSALYLCASTPWGMGGQTQYFGPGTRLLVL.

This chain links TRBV5-1 with TRBJ1-1; the D gene is possibly TRBD1 (5 bases). This CDR3 is built from 13 residues. The germline gives CDR1 SGHRS, CDR2 YFSETQ. Trimming shortened V by 3 bases and J by 8 bases, and 14 bases separated the two germline ends. The CDR3 bases are TGCGCCAGCAGCTCCCGGACACTCACCGAAGCTTTCTTT. Amino acids: CASSSRTLTEAFF. The full variable domain, with the rest looked up from reference TRBV5-1 and TRBJ1-1, is KAGVTQTPRYLIKTRGQQVTLSCSPISGHRSVSWYQQTPGQGLQFLFEYFSETQRNKGNFPGRFSGRQFSNSRSEMNVSTLELGDSALYLCASSSRTLTEAFFGQGTRLTVV.

This clone has a handful of counts. The chain employs TRBV11-2 and TRBJ1-3; perhaps TRBD1 as D (6 bases). This CDR3 has 16 residues. Germline V gene sequence: CDR1 SGHAT, CDR2 FQNNGV. Trimming pared 5 bases from V and 0 bases from J, leaving 14 bases between. CDR3: CASSRRGGLSGNTIYF. The CDR3 DNA reads TGTGCCAGCAGCCGCCGGGGGGGCCTCTCTGGAAACACCATATATTTT.

The V gene is TRBV7-9, the J gene TRBJ2-7; TRBD2 might be the D (6 bases). This CDR3 comprises 13 residues. Trimming took 4 bases from V and 0 from J, leaving 7 bases between them. Looked up from germline, CDR1 is SEHNR and CDR2 is FQNEAQ (reference sequence). This CDR3 is CASSYSGSYEQYF. As DNA, the CDR3 is TGTGCCAGCAGCTATAGCGGCTCCTACGAGCAGTACTTC.

The chain links TRBV29-1 to TRBJ2-1, with 7 bases fitting TRBD2. V trimming: 6 bases; J trimming: 3 bases; junction bases outside the gene matches: 14. Germline V gene lookup returns CDR1 SQVTM and CDR2 ANQGSEA. The CDR3 runs 16 residues. For the CDR3, the DNA is TGCAGCGTCGTCGACCATGTGGCTAGCGGCTACAATGAGCAGTTCTTC. Amino acid sequence: CSVVDHVASGYNEQFF.

The chain has TRBV2 and TRBJ1-5; TRBD1 is a possible D gene (6 bases). V lost 2 bases and J 2 bases, leaving 19 bases between the germline ends. The CDR3 runs 18 residues. Germline V gene data show CDR1 as SNHLY and CDR2 as FYNNEI. CDR3 sequence: CASSERLGGGRGNQPQHF. The CDR3 coding sequence is TGTGCCAGCAGTGAACGGCTCGGGGGGGGCAGGGGCAATCAGCCCCAGCATTTT.

V is TRBV18 and J is TRBJ2-2; no reliable D call. The ends were cut back, 2 bases at V and 6 bases at J, with 10 bases in the middle. Germline values: CDR1 KGHSH, CDR2 LQKENI. There are 14 residues in the CDR3. The CDR3 sequence: CASSPGLSSGELFF. The CDR3, as DNA: TGTGCCAGCTCACCAGGGCTATCTTCCGGGGAGCTGTTTTTT. The full variable domain, rest sourced from reference TRBV18 and TRBJ2-2, is NAGVMQNPRHLVRRRGQEARLRCSPMKGHSHVYWYRQLPEEGLKFMVYLQKENIIDESGMPKERFSAEFPKEGPSILRIQQVVRGDSAAYFCASSPGLSSGELFFGEGSRLTVL.

The V gene is TRBV2, the J gene TRBJ1-3; D is unclear. CDR3 length: 14 amino acids. CDR1 is SNHLY, CDR2 FYNNEI, per germline. Trimming pared 8 bases from V and 3 bases from J, leaving 14 bases between. This CDR3 is CASGLESGGNTIYF. CDR3 DNA: TGTGCCAGCGGACTGGAGAGTGGTGGAAACACCATATATTTT.

The chain employs TRBV2 and TRBJ2-7, with D perhaps matching TRBD2 (6 bases). This CDR3 has 11 amino acids. Trimming shortened V by 8 bases and J by 2 bases, and 7 bases separated the two germline ends. Germline loops: CDR1 SNHLY, CDR2 FYNNEI. The CDR3 region has the DNA TGTGCCAGCGAGCGGGCCTACGAGCAGTACTTC. It yields the protein CASERAYEQYF.